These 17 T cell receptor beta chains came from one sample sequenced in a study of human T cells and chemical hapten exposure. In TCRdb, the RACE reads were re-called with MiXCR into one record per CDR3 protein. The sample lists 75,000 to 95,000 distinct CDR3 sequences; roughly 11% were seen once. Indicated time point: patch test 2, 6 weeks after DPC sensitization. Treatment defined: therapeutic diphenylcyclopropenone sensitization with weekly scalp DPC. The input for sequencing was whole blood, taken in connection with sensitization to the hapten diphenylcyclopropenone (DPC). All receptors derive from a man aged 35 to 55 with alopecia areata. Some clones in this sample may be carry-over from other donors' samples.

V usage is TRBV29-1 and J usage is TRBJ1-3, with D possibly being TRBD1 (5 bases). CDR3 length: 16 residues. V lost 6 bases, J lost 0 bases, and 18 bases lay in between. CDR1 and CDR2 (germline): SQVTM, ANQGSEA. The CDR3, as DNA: TGCAGCGTCTCCGGGGCCGGCATCCTCTCTGGAAACACCATATATTTT. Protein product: CSVSGAGILSGNTIYF.

The CDR3 DNA sequence: TGTGCCAGCAGCCTCTGGATAGGGGACTCTCACACAGATACGCAGTATTTT. It specifies CASSLWIGDSHTDTQYF. The chain joins TRBV9 to TRBJ2-3; D possibly corresponds to TRBD2 (6 bases). V was trimmed by 4 bases and J by 2 bases, leaving 20 bases between them. This CDR3 is 17 amino acids long. Germline lookup yields CDR1 SGDLS and CDR2 YYNGEE.

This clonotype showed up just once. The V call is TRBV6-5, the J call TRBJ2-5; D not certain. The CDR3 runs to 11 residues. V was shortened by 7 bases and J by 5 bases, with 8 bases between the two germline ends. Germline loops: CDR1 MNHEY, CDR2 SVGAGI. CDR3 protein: CASTKSETQYF. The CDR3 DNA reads TGTGCCAGCACCAAATCGGAGACCCAGTACTTC.

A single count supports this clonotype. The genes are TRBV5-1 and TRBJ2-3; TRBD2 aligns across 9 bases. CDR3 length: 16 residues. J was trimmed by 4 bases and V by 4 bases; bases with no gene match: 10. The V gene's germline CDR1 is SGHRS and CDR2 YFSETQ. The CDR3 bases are TGCGCCAGCAGCCGTCGTTCTAGCGGGATACCAGATACGCAGTATTTT. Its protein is CASSRRSSGIPDTQYF.

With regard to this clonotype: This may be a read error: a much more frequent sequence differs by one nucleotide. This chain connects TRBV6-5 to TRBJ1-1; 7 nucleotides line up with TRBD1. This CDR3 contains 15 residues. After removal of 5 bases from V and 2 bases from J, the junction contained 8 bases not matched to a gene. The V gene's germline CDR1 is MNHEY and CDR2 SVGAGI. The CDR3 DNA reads TGTGCCAGCAGTACTCCAGGGGGGGGAAACACTGAAGCTTTCTTT. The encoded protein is CASSTPGGGNTEAFF.

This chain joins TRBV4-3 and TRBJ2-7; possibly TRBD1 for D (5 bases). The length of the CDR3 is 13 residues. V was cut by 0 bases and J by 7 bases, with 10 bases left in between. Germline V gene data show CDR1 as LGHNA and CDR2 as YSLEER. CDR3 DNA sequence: TGCGCCAGCAGCCAAGATCAGGGTGCGGAGCAGTACTTC. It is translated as CASSQDQGAEQYF.

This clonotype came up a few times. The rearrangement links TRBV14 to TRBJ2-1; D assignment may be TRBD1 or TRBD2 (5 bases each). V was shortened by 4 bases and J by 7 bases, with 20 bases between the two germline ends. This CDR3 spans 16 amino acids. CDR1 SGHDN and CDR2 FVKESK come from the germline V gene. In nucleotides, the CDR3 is TGTGCCAGCAGCCGGGGGAGTTGGGGAGCAGCTAATGAGCAGTTCTTC. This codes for CASSRGSWGAANEQFF.

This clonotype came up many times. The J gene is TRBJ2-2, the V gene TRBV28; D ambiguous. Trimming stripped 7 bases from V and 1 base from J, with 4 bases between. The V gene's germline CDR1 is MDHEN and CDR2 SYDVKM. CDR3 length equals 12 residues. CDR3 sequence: CASTLNTGELFF. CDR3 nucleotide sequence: TGTGCCAGCACCCTGAACACCGGGGAGCTGTTTTTT.

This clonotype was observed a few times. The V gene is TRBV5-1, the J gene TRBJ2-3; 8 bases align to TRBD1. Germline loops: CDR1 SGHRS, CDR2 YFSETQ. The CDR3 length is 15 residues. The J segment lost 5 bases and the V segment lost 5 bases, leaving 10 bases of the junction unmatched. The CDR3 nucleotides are TGCGCCAGCAGTGCCGACAGGGGAGGAGGAGATACGCAGTATTTT. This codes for CASSADRGGGDTQYF.

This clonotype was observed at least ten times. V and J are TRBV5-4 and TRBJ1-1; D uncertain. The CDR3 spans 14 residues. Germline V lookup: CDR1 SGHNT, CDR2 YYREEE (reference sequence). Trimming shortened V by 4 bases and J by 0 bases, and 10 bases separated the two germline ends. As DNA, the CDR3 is TGTGCCAGCAGCAAGCAGGCCATGAACACTGAAGCTTTCTTT. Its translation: CASSKQAMNTEAFF.

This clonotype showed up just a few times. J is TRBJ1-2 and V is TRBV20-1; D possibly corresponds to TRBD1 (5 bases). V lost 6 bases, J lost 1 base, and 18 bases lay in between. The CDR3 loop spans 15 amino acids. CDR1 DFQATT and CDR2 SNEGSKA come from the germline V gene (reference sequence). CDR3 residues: CSASTPARGNYGYTF. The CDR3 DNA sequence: TGCAGTGCCTCAACTCCGGCGAGGGGTAACTATGGCTACACCTTC.

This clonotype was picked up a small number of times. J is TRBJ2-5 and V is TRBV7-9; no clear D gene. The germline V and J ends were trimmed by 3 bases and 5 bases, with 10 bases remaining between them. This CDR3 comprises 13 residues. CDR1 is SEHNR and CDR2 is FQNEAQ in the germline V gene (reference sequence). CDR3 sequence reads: CASSFRLQETQYF. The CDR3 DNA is TGTGCCAGCAGCTTCCGGTTACAGGAGACCCAGTACTTC.

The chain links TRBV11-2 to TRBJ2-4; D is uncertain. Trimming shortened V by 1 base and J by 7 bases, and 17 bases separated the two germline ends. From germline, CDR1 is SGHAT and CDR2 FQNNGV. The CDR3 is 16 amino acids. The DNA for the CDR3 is TGTGCCAGCAGCTTAGTTCCCCTGGCCCGGCGGAACATTCAGTACTTC. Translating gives CASSLVPLARRNIQYF.

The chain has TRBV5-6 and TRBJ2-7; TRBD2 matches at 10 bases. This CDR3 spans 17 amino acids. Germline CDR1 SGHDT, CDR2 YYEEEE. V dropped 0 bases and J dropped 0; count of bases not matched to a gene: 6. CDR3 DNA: TGTGCCAGCAGCTTGGGGGGTAGCGGGGGGAGCTCCTACGAGCAGTACGTC. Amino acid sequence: CASSLGGSGGSSYEQYV.

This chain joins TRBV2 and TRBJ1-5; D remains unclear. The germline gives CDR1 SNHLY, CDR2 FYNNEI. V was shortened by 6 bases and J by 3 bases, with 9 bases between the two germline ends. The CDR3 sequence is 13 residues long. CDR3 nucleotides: TGTGCCAGCAGAGGCCGGAACAATCAGCCCCAGCATTTT. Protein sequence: CASRGRNNQPQHF.

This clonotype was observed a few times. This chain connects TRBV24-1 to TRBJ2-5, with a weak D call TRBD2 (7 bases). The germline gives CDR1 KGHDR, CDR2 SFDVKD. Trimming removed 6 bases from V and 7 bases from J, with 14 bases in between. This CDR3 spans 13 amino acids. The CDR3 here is CATSSGGAGTQYF. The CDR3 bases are TGTGCCACCAGTTCTGGGGGGGCTGGGACCCAGTACTTC.

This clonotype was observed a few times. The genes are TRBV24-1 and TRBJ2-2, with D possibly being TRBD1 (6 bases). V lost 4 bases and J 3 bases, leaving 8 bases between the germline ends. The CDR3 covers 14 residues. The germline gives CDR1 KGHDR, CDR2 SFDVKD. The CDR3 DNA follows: TGTGCCACCAGTGAATACAGGGACACCGGGGAGCTGTTTTTT. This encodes CATSEYRDTGELFF.